This TCR beta chain was obtained from a study of early T cells in non-severe SARS-CoV-2 infection. This clonotype showed up just a few times. A single record per CDR3 protein comes from TCRdb applying MiXCR to the 5' RACE reads. The sample records some 9,500 distinct CDR3 sequences, about 4.8% being singletons. The CDR3 is made up of 16 amino acids. The V gene lost 2 bases and the J gene lost 0 bases, with 12 bases spanning the gap. Sequencing input: whole blood. This receptor was taken from an adult who was a healthcare worker with PCR-confirmed SARS-CoV-2 infection or an uninfected control (not recorded which). This chain joins TRBV12-3 or TRBV12-4 and TRBJ2-3, with D unresolved. The CDR3 loop reads CASSLLGRTSTDTQYF. Here the CDR3 DNA reads TGTGCCAGCAGTTTACTCGGGCGTACTAGCACAGATACGCAGTATTTT.